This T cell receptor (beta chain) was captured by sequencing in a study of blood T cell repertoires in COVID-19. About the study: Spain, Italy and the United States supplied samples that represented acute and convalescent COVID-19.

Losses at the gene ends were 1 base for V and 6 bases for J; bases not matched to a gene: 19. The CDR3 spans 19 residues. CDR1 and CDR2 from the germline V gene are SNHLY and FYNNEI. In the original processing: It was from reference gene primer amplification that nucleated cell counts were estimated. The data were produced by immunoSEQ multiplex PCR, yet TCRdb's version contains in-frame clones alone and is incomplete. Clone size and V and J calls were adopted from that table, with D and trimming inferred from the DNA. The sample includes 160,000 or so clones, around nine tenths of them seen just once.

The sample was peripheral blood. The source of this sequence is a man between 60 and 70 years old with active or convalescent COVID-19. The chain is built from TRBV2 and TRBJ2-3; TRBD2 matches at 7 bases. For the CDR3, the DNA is TGTGCCAGCAGTGAAGACTTCAGTGGGAGGGCCCTCGGGTTGGATACGCAGTATTTT. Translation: CASSEDFSGRALGLDTQYF.